The rows below give T cell receptor beta chains drawn from one sample of a study of T-cell reconstitution after alpha-beta-depleted transplantation in children. TCRdb called the PCR reads again in MiXCR, with one record for every CDR3 protein. The data show 300,000 or so distinct CDR3 sequences, with approximately 20% seen just once and approximately 10% held by the top ten. Sequenced material: PBMCs, mostly from graft donor cells, taken 180 days after TCRalphabeta/CD19-depleted stem cell transplant. All receptors come from a male patient aged 10 to 17 who had a stem cell transplant for acute lymphoblastic leukemia, so the T cells may come from the graft donor. Both conserved end residues are part of each CDR3.

v_call	j_call	cdr3_aa
TRBV29-1	TRBJ1-1	CSVGRGLNTEAFF
TRBV5-6	TRBJ2-1	CASSFDDWNEQFF
TRBV12-3/TRBV12-4	TRBJ2-7	CASSRNVAAKSYEQYF
TRBV4-1	TRBJ2-3	CASSQVGFQPGDLTQYF
TRBV18	TRBJ2-1	CASSRRGSTYNEQFF
TRBV7-3	TRBJ2-3	CASSPARRTDTQYF
TRBV10-3	TRBJ1-1	CAISDGQGAGNTEAFF
TRBV6-2/TRBV6-3	TRBJ2-7	CASGKAWSYEQYF
TRBV5-1	TRBJ2-1	CASSVLDSYNEQFF
TRBV7-6	TRBJ2-3	CASSLESPDTQYF
TRBV20-1	TRBJ2-7	CSASPNPGLAAYEQYF
TRBV4-1	TRBJ1-6	CASRRSLVRQRNSPLHF
TRBV20-1	TRBJ2-2	CSASKGGSTGELFF
TRBV30	TRBJ2-5	CAWSVSQETQYF
TRBV7-6	TRBJ2-3	CASRSSLLYTDTQYF
TRBV20-1	TRBJ1-5	CSAPSVRGNQPQHF
TRBV7-6	TRBJ2-1	CASSPWRGEQFF
TRBV20-1	TRBJ2-2	CSARSSTGELFF
TRBV10-3	TRBJ2-7	CAIRLGQGNEQYF
TRBV12-3/TRBV12-4	TRBJ2-1	CASSSTDRVYYNEQFF
TRBV10-3	TRBJ1-2	CAIKHPSYGYTF
TRBV5-6	TRBJ2-7	CASSAGGAYEQYF
TRBV6-5	TRBJ2-7	CATSGDYEQYF
TRBV12-3/TRBV12-4	TRBJ1-3	CASSSSRSLSGFSGNTIYF
TRBV3-1	TRBJ1-1	CASSQDRENTEAFF
TRBV29-1	TRBJ2-1	CSVVWTTYSSYNEQFF
TRBV29-1	TRBJ1-1	CSVALQGWNTEAFF
TRBV10-1	TRBJ2-7	CASSESSMSYEQYF
TRBV6-7	TRBJ2-1	CASSLTDTEQFF
TRBV6-5	TRBJ2-3	CASSLRPTGFRSDTQYF
TRBV30	TRBJ2-7	CAWSRGYEQYF
TRBV20-1	TRBJ1-1	CSAEGQGPLYTEAFF
TRBV7-2	TRBJ2-5	CASSPYGGEETQYF
TRBV24-1	TRBJ2-1	CATSVYSGNEQFF
TRBV7-9	TRBJ1-1	CASSHRQGEAFF
TRBV7-3	TRBJ1-1	CASSLGRENTEAFF
TRBV3-1	TRBJ2-4	CASSSELAKNIQYF
TRBV5-1	TRBJ2-7	CASSLDRALYEQYF
TRBV10-3	TRBJ2-1	CAISEYRGETGNEQFF
TRBV5-1	TRBJ1-2	CASSVGRKGVNYGYTF
TRBV7-9	TRBJ2-7	CASSLPIGGRYEQYF
TRBV25-1	TRBJ2-5	CASSEVTWRHIQETQYF
TRBV5-1	TRBJ1-2	CASSFGRGYTF